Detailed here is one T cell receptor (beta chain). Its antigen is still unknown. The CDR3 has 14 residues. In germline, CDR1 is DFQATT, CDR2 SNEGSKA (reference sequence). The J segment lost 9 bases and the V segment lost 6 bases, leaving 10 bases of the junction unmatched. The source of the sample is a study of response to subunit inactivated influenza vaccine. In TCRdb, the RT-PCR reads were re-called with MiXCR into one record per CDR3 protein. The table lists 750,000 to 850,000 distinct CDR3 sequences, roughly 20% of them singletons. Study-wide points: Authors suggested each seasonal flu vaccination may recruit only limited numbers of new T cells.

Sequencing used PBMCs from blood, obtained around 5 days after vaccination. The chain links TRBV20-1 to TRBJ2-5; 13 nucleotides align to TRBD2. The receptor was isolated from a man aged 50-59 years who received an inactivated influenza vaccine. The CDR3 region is CSAHGLAGESAQYF. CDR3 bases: TGCAGTGCCCATGGACTAGCGGGGGAGTCGGCCCAGTACTTC.